This T cell receptor (beta chain) emerged from a study of blood T cell repertoires in COVID-19. Study-wide background: COVID-19 samples, acute and convalescent, were from the United States, Italy and Spain. The cDNA or gDNA used as material had been derived from T cells, B-cell-depleted T cells, or PBMCs.

CDR3 length: 17 amino acids. Per germline, CDR1 LGHNA and CDR2 YNFKEQ. Trimming at V came to 0 bases and at J to 6 bases, leaving 7 bases not matched to a gene. There are a few counts of this clone. Produced via immunoSEQ multiplex PCR; TCRdb's table is partial and in-frame only. Of 250,000 or so clones detected, about 91% appear once; the ten largest clones hold around 6.3%. The rearrangement links TRBV4-2 to TRBJ2-1; TRBD2 agrees at 11 bases. Source material: peripheral blood. This sequence originates from a woman aged 25 to 45 with COVID-19, enrolled during active disease. The CDR3 nucleotides are TGTGCCAGCAGCCAAGATCCCCTAGCGGGGGGATTCAATGAGCAGTTCTTC. As protein: CASSQDPLAGGFNEQFF.